Listed below are T cell receptor beta chains from one sample, sequenced in a study of blood T cell repertoires in COVID-19. The repertoire was sequenced with immunoSEQ multiplex PCR; TCRdb's copy has only in-frame clones and lacks some. The sample contains 150,000 to 170,000 clones, 80% to 90% of which appear only once. Sequences were obtained from peripheral blood. The receptor source for this set is a woman aged 55-70 years with COVID-19, enrolled during active disease. Both conserved end residues are part of each CDR3. Each record gives: V gene, J gene, clone size, D gene, CDR3 protein, CDR3 DNA. A D gene is named only where the DNA matches it firmly. Clone sizes are given selectively: once, few, many, or a class where the clone is expanded.

v_call: TRBV3-1/TRBV3-2
j_call: TRBJ1-5
clone_size: once
d_call: TRBD1
cdr3_aa: CASSQAGTENQPQHF
cdr3_nt: TGTGCCAGCAGCCAAGCCGGGACAGAAAATCAGCCCCAGCATTTT

v_call: TRBV7-6
j_call: TRBJ2-3
clone_size: once
d_call: -
cdr3_aa: CASSSGLIPTDTQYF
cdr3_nt: TGTGCCAGCAGCTCGGGACTCATTCCCACGGATACGCAGTATTTT

v_call: TRBV5-5
j_call: TRBJ1-3
clone_size: -
d_call: -
cdr3_aa: CASSLTVGSGNTIYF
cdr3_nt: TGTGCCAGCAGCTTGACAGTTGGATCTGGAAACACCATATATTTT

v_call: TRBV18
j_call: TRBJ1-3
clone_size: -
d_call: -
cdr3_aa: CASSPDSPGNTIYF
cdr3_nt: TGTGCCAGCTCCCCGGACAGTCCTGGAAACACCATATATTTT

v_call: TRBV2
j_call: TRBJ1-2
clone_size: -
d_call: -
cdr3_aa: CASYRTDLYGYTF
cdr3_nt: TGTGCCAGCTATCGGACAGACCTTTATGGCTACACCTTC

v_call: TRBV5-5
j_call: TRBJ2-5
clone_size: few
d_call: TRBD2
cdr3_aa: CASSLLASGDQETQYF
cdr3_nt: TGTGCCAGCAGCTTGCTCGCTAGCGGGGACCAAGAGACCCAGTACTTC

v_call: TRBV19
j_call: TRBJ1-1
clone_size: -
d_call: -
cdr3_aa: CASSKGGQRSTEAFF
cdr3_nt: TGTGCCAGTAGTAAAGGAGGACAGCGGTCGACTGAAGCTTTCTTT

v_call: TRBV7-8
j_call: TRBJ1-5
clone_size: once
d_call: TRBD1
cdr3_aa: CASQRFTGGGQPQHF
cdr3_nt: TGTGCCAGCCAGCGTTTTACAGGGGGCGGTCAGCCCCAGCATTTT

v_call: TRBV18
j_call: TRBJ1-5
clone_size: -
d_call: -
cdr3_aa: CASSPGGGATYSNQPQHF
cdr3_nt: TGTGCCAGCTCACCAGGCGGCGGGGCGACTTATAGCAATCAGCCCCAGCATTTT

v_call: TRBV30
j_call: TRBJ2-2
clone_size: -
d_call: TRBD2
cdr3_aa: CAWSRGGPGVELFF
cdr3_nt: TGTGCCTGGAGTCGCGGGGGGCCCGGGGTGGAGCTGTTTTTT

v_call: TRBV5-1
j_call: TRBJ2-3
clone_size: -
d_call: -
cdr3_aa: CASSLEGRRTDTQYF
cdr3_nt: TGCGCCAGCAGCTTGGAGGGCAGGAGGACAGATACGCAGTATTTT